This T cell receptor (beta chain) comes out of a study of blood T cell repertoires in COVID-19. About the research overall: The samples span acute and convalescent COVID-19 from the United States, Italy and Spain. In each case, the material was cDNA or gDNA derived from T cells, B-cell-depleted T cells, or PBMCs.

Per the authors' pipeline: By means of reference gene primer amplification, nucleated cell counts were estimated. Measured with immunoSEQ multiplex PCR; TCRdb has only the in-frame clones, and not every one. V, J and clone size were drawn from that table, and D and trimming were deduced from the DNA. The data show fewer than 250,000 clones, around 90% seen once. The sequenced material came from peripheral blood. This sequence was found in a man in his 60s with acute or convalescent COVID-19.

The CDR3 protein is CASSPDRADQPQHF. In nucleotides, the CDR3 is TGTGCCAGCTCACCGGACAGGGCGGATCAGCCCCAGCATTTT. V gene TRBV18 combines with J gene TRBJ1-5, with 8 nucleotides matching TRBD1. CDR1 and CDR2 (germline): KGHSH, LQKENI. The CDR3 consists of 14 residues. V shed 3 bases, J shed 5 bases, and the junction held 3 bases outside the gene matches.